This record concerns one TCR beta chain sequence. The target antigen is unknown. This sample was taken from a study of cytomegalovirus exposure and HLA in healthy donors. Across the whole study: Unique TCR beta sequences numbering approximately 120 million came from around 180 million T cells in an earlier analysis.

PCR involved 60 Vbeta and 13 Jbeta primers. Libraries were prepared by immunoSEQ multiplex PCR; TCRdb keeps only in-frame clonotypes and omits some of them. The sample includes 100,000 to 150,000 clones, around 77% of them seen just once. V was cut by 8 bases and J by 5 bases, with 14 bases left in between. CDR1 is LNHNV, CDR2 YYDKDF, per germline (reference sequence). The CDR3 is made up of 13 amino acids. Whole-study findings and limits: Rates of TCR association differed by HLA locus in a later analysis, with DRB1 highest and HLA-C lowest.

The chain combines TRBV15 with TRBJ2-3; D ambiguous. This sequence was found in a woman aged 35 to 49 in good health and CMV-seropositive. What was sequenced was PBMCs. CDR3 nucleotide sequence: TGTGCCACCCGACTTCGAGGAGTAGATACGCAGTATTTT. Its translation is CATRLRGVDTQYF.